Following are 19 T cell receptor beta chains from one sample sequenced in a study of cytomegalovirus exposure and HLA in healthy donors. Researchers ran the PCR with 60 Vbeta and 13 Jbeta primers. Sequencing used immunoSEQ multiplex PCR; TCRdb keeps in-frame clones, though not all of them. In the table there are some 110,000 clones, over 60% of which are singletons. The sequenced sample was PBMCs. The receptors derive from a man aged 18 to 29 in good health and CMV-seronegative.

This clone was counted a single time. One junction end disagrees with the germline gene, perhaps due to a read error. The chain uses TRBV6-1 and TRBJ1-1; D might be TRBD1 (5 bases). The germline gives CDR1 MNHNS, CDR2 SASEGT. This CDR3 is built from 16 residues. The CDR3 is CARSDPGQRMNTEAFF. The CDR3 nucleotides read TGTGCCCGCAGTGACCCAGGGCAGCGCATGAACACTGAAGCTTTCTTT.

In regard to this clone: An end of the junction differs from the germline gene, which may be a read error. Within the sample, other DNA sequences also encode this same CDR3. This chain uses TRBV6-1 with TRBJ2-3; TRBD1 agrees at 8 bases. CDR3 length equals 15 residues. The V gene's germline CDR1 is MNHNS and CDR2 SASEGT. The CDR3 protein is CASKARGTGTDTQYF. The DNA for the CDR3 is TGTGCCAGCAAGGCCAGGGGGACAGGCACAGATACGCAGTATTTC.

The rearrangement links TRBV28 to TRBJ1-1; TRBD1 agrees at 8 bases. This CDR3 has 13 amino acids. The J segment lost 5 bases and the V segment lost 6 bases, leaving 5 bases of the junction unmatched. CDR1 is MDHEN and CDR2 is SYDVKM in the germline V gene. CDR3 sequence (DNA): TGTGCCAGCAGATGGACAGGGCGTACTGAAGCTTTCTTT. It yields the protein CASRWTGRTEAFF.

The V call is TRBV25-1, the J call TRBJ1-1, with unresolved D. This CDR3 is 12 amino acids long. CDR1 is MGHDK and CDR2 is SYGVNS in the germline V gene. V was cut by 4 bases and J by 0 bases, with 3 bases left in between. This chain's CDR3 is CASSGVNTEAFF. CDR3 coding DNA: TGTGCCAGCAGTGGAGTGAACACTGAAGCTTTCTTT.

This clone was counted between two and nine times. DNA of the CDR3: TGTGCCAGCAGCTCAAATCGGGGAGACTACGAGCAGTACTTC. It specifies CASSSNRGDYEQYF. This chain links TRBV7-8 with TRBJ2-7; TRBD2 is a possible D gene (5 bases). Per the germline V gene, CDR1 is SGHVS and CDR2 is FQNEAQ. This CDR3 comprises 14 residues. Trimming removed 4 bases from V and 3 bases from J, with 13 bases in between.

This sequence joins TRBV6-1 and TRBJ1-5; D remains ambiguous. The CDR3 is 13 residues long. Germline lookup yields CDR1 MNHNS and CDR2 SASEGT. Trimming pared 4 bases from V and 9 bases from J, leaving 13 bases between. The CDR3 reads CASSGRGFRPQHF. In DNA form, the CDR3 reads TGTGCCAGCAGTGGACGGGGTTTTCGGCCCCAGCATTTT.

This clone has a handful of counts. V and J are TRBV5-6 and TRBJ1-2; maybe TRBD1 (5 bases). Germline V gene lookup returns CDR1 SGHDT and CDR2 YYEEEE. This CDR3 is built from 12 residues. V lost 6 bases and J lost 4, with 10 bases in between. The DNA for the CDR3 is TGTGCCAGCACCGTCGGGGGCTATGGCTACACCTTC. Protein: CASTVGGYGYTF.

The CDR3, as DNA: TGTGCCACCAGCAAACCGGGACAGGGGGGAGATACGCAGTATTTT. Residues: CATSKPGQGGDTQYF. The rearrangement joins TRBV15 to TRBJ2-3, with 11 bases that match TRBD1. Losses at the gene ends were 4 bases for V and 5 bases for J; bases not matched to a gene: 5. Germline values: CDR1 LNHNV, CDR2 YYDKDF (reference sequence). The CDR3 is made up of 15 amino acids.

This clone was recorded a few times. The chain is built from TRBV2 and TRBJ1-2, with D perhaps matching TRBD1 (5 bases). V was clipped by 7 bases and J by 4 bases, with 13 bases between them. The CDR3 is 13 amino acids. The V gene's germline CDR1 is SNHLY and CDR2 FYNNEI. The CDR3 loop reads CASTRERGYGYTF. In nucleotides, the CDR3 is TGTGCCAGCACGCGGGAAAGGGGCTATGGCTACACCTTC.

There are a few counts of this clone. Here the CDR3 DNA reads TGTGCCAGCAGTTCAGACAGGGGGTTTGGTGCTGAAGCTTTCTTT. Translation gives CASSSDRGFGAEAFF. The rearrangement uses TRBV6-1 and TRBJ1-1; TRBD1 aligns across 9 bases. Per the germline V gene, CDR1 is MNHNS and CDR2 is SASEGT. V lost 5 bases and J lost 6; bases outside the gene matches: 10. This CDR3 is 15 amino acids long.

This sequence joins TRBV9 and TRBJ2-7; perhaps TRBD1 as D (5 bases). The CDR3 runs 15 residues. Per germline, CDR1 SGDLS and CDR2 YYNGEE. The germline V and J ends were trimmed by 4 bases and 0 bases, with 14 bases remaining between them. CDR3 region: CASSSGPAPSYEQYF. The CDR3 bases are TGTGCCAGCAGCTCAGGGCCCGCACCCTCCTACGAGCAGTACTTC.

The CDR3 sequence: CASSPTDRSNQPQHF. CDR3 nucleotides: TGCGCCAGCAGCCCCACGGACAGGAGCAATCAGCCCCAGCATTTT. The rearrangement uses TRBV5-1 and TRBJ1-5; 7 positions agree with TRBD1. Germline loops: CDR1 SGHRS, CDR2 YFSETQ. The CDR3 extends over 15 amino acids. Losses at the gene ends were 4 bases for V and 1 base for J; bases not matched to a gene: 5.

This sequence joins TRBV10-2 and TRBJ2-7; tentative D call: TRBD1 (5 bases). This CDR3 region has 13 residues. V lost 9 bases to trimming and J lost 3 bases, with 15 bases between them. Germline V gives CDR1 WSHSY, CDR2 SAAADI. CDR3 coding DNA: TGCGCCAGTCGCCTCGTGGGGCTCTACGAGCAGTACTTC. As protein: CASRLVGLYEQYF.

V and J are TRBV5-6 and TRBJ2-1; the match to TRBD2 covers 7 bases. Germline CDR1 and CDR2: SGHDT and YYEEEE. J lost 9 bases, V lost 6 bases, and 12 bases had no gene match. The CDR3 is 14 residues long. The CDR3: CASKQNGGSAEQFF. For the CDR3, the DNA is TGTGCCAGCAAACAGAATGGCGGGAGCGCTGAGCAGTTCTTC.

This chain uses TRBV29-1 with TRBJ2-7, with 12 bases fitting TRBD1. This CDR3 spans 12 amino acids. Trimming removed 7 bases from V and 5 bases from J; junction bases left unmatched: 3. Germline CDR1 reads SQVTM; CDR2 reads ANQGSEA. The CDR3 reads CSGGTGGDEQYF. The CDR3 DNA is TGCAGCGGCGGGACAGGGGGCGACGAGCAGTACTTC.

V usage is TRBV14 and J usage is TRBJ2-2, with 7 nucleotides matching TRBD1. The CDR3 runs to 15 residues. Germline lookup yields CDR1 SGHDN and CDR2 FVKESK. J was trimmed by 6 bases and V by 4 bases; bases with no gene match: 8. CDR3 nucleotides: TGTGCCAGCAGCCCGCTGACAGGGTTACCCGGGGAGCTGTTTTTT. The encoded protein is CASSPLTGLPGELFF.

The chain couples TRBV9 to TRBJ1-6, with unresolved D. Germline CDR1 reads SGDLS; CDR2 reads YYNGEE. This CDR3 is built from 16 residues. Trimming shortened V by 0 bases and J by 0 bases, and 7 bases separated the two germline ends. The CDR3: CASSVGGSSYNSPLHF. CDR3 bases: TGTGCCAGCAGCGTAGGTGGGAGCTCCTATAATTCACCCCTCCACTTT. Full variable domain (rest looked up from reference TRBV9 and TRBJ1-6): DSGVTQTPKHLITATGQRVTLRCSPRSGDLSVYWYQQSLDQGLQFLIQYYNGEERAKGNILERFSAQQFPDLHSELNLSSLELGDSALYFCASSVGGSSYNSPLHFGNGTRLTVT.

The chain uses TRBV28 and TRBJ2-1; the match to TRBD2 covers 7 bases. Germline-derived CDR1 and CDR2 are MDHEN and SYDVKM. This CDR3 has 15 amino acids. V shed 7 bases and J 0 bases; nucleotides not matched to a gene: 6. CDR3 sequence: CASNGGINSYNEQFF. The CDR3 region has the DNA TGTGCCAGCAACGGGGGGATCAACTCCTACAATGAGCAGTTCTTC.

The J gene is TRBJ1-5, the V gene TRBV6-1; no firm D call. V lost 2 bases and J lost 3, with 14 bases in between. This CDR3 contains 16 residues. Germline CDR1 and CDR2: MNHNS and SASEGT. CDR3 nucleotide sequence: TGTGCCAGCAGTGAATCTTTAGCGGGGTACAATCAGCCCCAGCATTTT. It specifies CASSESLAGYNQPQHF.